The rows below give T cell receptor beta chains drawn from one sample of a study of metastatic and nonmetastatic thyroid tumors. With MiXCR, TCRdb called clones anew from the PCR reads. Among some 22,000 clones listed, roughly 11% were seen once. Sequenced input: blood. The receptors were sampled from a female donor with papillary thyroid cancer or a benign thyroid nodule (not recorded which). Some clones in this sample may be carry-over from other donors' samples. CDR3s include the opening cysteine and the closing phenylalanine or tryptophan. The D gene is left open where the match is weak. Some rows mark clone size as missing; the rest say once, few, many or name a class of expanded clone.

abundance	d_gene	v_gene	j_gene	CDR3nt	CDR3aa
medium-sized	-	TRBV28	TRBJ1-2	TGTGCCAGCAGCTCCTTTATAGGCGGCAGTCTTTATGGCTACACCTTC	CASSSFIGGSLYGYTF
-	-	TRBV12-3/TRBV12-4	TRBJ2-2	TGTGCCAGCAAAAGGCAGTTGGGGGGCACCGGGGAGCTGTTTTTT	CASKRQLGGTGELFF
medium-sized	-	TRBV28	TRBJ2-7	TGTGCCAGCAGTTTACGACGGGCCGGCGAGCAGTACTTC	CASSLRRAGEQYF
few	TRBD1	TRBV6-1	TRBJ2-7	TGTGCCAGCAGCGATCCCGGGACAGGTGGTTACGAGCAGTACTTC	CASSDPGTGGYEQYF
few	TRBD2	TRBV19	TRBJ2-7	TGTGCCAGTATGGCTAGCGGGACCGCCTACGGGCAGTACTTC	CASMASGTAYGQYF
many	TRBD2	TRBV29-1	TRBJ2-5	TGCAGCGGGCTGACTAGCTGGGTAGAGACCCAGTACTTC	CSGLTSWVETQYF
many	TRBD1	TRBV11-3	TRBJ2-1	TGTGCCAGCAGCGGGACAGGGGGCCTTATCAATGAGCAGTTCTTC	CASSGTGGLINEQFF
medium-sized	-	TRBV6-1	TRBJ2-7	TGTGCCAGCAGCAGACTAGTTACGGCCGAGCAGTACTTC	CASSRLVTAEQYF
many	-	TRBV15	TRBJ1-3	TGTGCCACCAGCAGAGATCACTATTCCGGAAACACCATATATTTT	CATSRDHYSGNTIYF
many	TRBD2	TRBV19	TRBJ2-3	TGTGCCAGTAGTCCCGGGGGTAGCGGGAGAGGTACGCAGTATTTT	CASSPGGSGRGTQYF
few	TRBD2	TRBV28	TRBJ2-3	TGTGCCAGCAGCCGGGGGGATTTGGGGGTCGCCACAGATACGCAGTATTTT	CASSRGDLGVATDTQYF
medium-sized	-	TRBV27	TRBJ1-6	TGTGCCAGCACCAAAGGGGCTTCACCCCTCCACTTT	CASTKGASPLHF
-	-	TRBV20-1	TRBJ2-1	TGCAGTGCTAGATATTTATATGAGCAGTTCTTC	CSARYLYEQFF
medium-sized	-	TRBV27	TRBJ1-6	TGTGCCAGCAGTTTGGGATGGCGGGGGAGCGGGTGGTCACCCCTCCACTTT	CASSLGWRGSGWSPLHF
many	TRBD1	TRBV5-1	TRBJ2-7	TGCGCCAGCAGCTCCCGACAGGGGGCTAGTGAGCAGTACTTC	CASSSRQGASEQYF
many	-	TRBV27	TRBJ2-7	TGTGCCAGCAGTTTTTATTTAGGGGCCCCCTACGAGCAGTACTTC	CASSFYLGAPYEQYF
medium-sized	-	TRBV6-5	TRBJ2-7	TGTGCCAGCAGTTATGGGGGGCCCGCCTACGAGCAGTACTTC	CASSYGGPAYEQYF
-	-	TRBV12-3/TRBV12-4	TRBJ2-1	TGTGCCAGCACCCCTTCGACTCCTGACCATGAGCAGTTCTTC	CASTPSTPDHEQFF
-	TRBD1	TRBV10-3	TRBJ2-7	TGTGCCGTCAACAGGGGGTTGAGCGTCATGGACGAGCAGTACTTC	CAVNRGLSVMDEQYF
many	-	TRBV5-1	TRBJ2-1	TGCGCCAGCAGCCTAAAGACAGTTAATGAGCAGTTCTTC	CASSLKTVNEQFF
many	-	TRBV30	TRBJ1-5	TGTGCCTGGAGTGTGGGGGGCCGTCAGCCCCAGCATTTT	CAWSVGGRQPQHF
few	-	TRBV29-1	TRBJ2-7	TGCAGCGTAAATCTAGCTCCCGCCTACGAGCAGCACTTC	CSVNLAPAYEQHF